The 22 T cell receptor beta chains below all came from one sample that was sequenced in a study of Ad26.COV2.S vaccination and SARS-CoV-2 variants. Some clones are missing from TCRdb's copy, which holds only in-frame ones; the method was immunoSEQ multiplex PCR. This sample carries hundreds of thousands of clones, 80% to 95% of them seen once, and the ten largest clones take 12%. Noted treatment: roughly 19 received Ad26.COV2.S at low or high dose, single or two shots; 5 received placebo; per-sample allocation not given. Specimens were obtained on day 63 following the first vaccine or placebo injection. The sample consisted of peripheral blood, taken in a trial of Ad26.COV2.S vaccine versus placebo. These receptors originate from a person between 18 and 65 years old who received the Ad26.COV2.S COVID-19 vaccine or a placebo.

The rearrangement uses TRBV24-1 and TRBJ2-1, with 7 bases lining up with TRBD2. The germline V gene has CDR1 KGHDR and CDR2 SFDVKD. CDR3 length equals 16 residues. V shed 6 bases, J shed 7 bases, and the junction held 14 bases outside the gene matches. As DNA, the CDR3 is TGTGCCACCAGTCTCTCTGGGGGGGACCACTGGAATGAGCAGTTCTTC. This encodes CATSLSGGDHWNEQFF.

The chain combines TRBV25-1 with TRBJ1-1; D gene ambiguous. The CDR3 has 13 residues. The germline CDR1 and CDR2 sequences are MGHDK and SYGVNS. Trimming shortened V by 1 base and J by 6 bases, and 9 bases separated the two germline ends. The CDR3 region is CASSEWSVPEAFF. The CDR3 DNA follows: TGTGCCAGCAGTGAATGGTCGGTACCTGAAGCTTTCTTT.

The chain links TRBV7-2 to TRBJ2-5, with D unclear. Germline loops: CDR1 SGHTA, CDR2 FQGNSA. This CDR3 is 15 amino acids long. Trimming stripped 4 bases from V and 4 bases from J, with 16 bases between. DNA for the CDR3: TGTGCCAGCAGCTACCAAAACGCAGCCGGAGAGACCCAGTACTTC. This codes for CASSYQNAAGETQYF.

This chain uses TRBV5-4 with TRBJ1-1; 9 bases are shared with TRBD1. The CDR3 is 15 residues long. Per the germline V gene, CDR1 is SGHNT and CDR2 is YYREEE (reference sequence). The V and J ends lost 0 bases and 1 base, in that order; junction bases with no gene match: 1. The CDR3 protein is CASSLATGGNTEAFF. The CDR3 coding sequence is TGTGCCAGCAGCTTGGCGACAGGGGGGAACACTGAAGCTTTCTTT. The full variable domain, rest sourced from reference TRBV5-4 and TRBJ1-1, is ETGVTQSPTHLIKTRGQQVTLRCSSQSGHNTVSWYQQALGQGPQFIFQYYREEENGRGNFPPRFSGLQFPNYSSELNVNALELDDSALYLCASSLATGGNTEAFFGQGTRLTVV.

The sample holds one count of this clone. The chain carries TRBV29-1 and TRBJ2-7; TRBD2 agrees at 7 bases. Losses at the gene ends were 7 bases for V and 3 bases for J; bases not matched to a gene: 6. The CDR3 runs to 12 residues. Germline CDR1 is SQVTM and CDR2 is ANQGSEA. The CDR3 here is CSAETSVYEQYF. The CDR3 DNA sequence: TGCAGCGCCGAAACTAGCGTCTACGAGCAGTACTTC.

The rearrangement joins TRBV29-1 to TRBJ2-5, with no clear D. Trimming left V 6 bases short and J 5 bases short, with 10 bases between. The germline V gene has CDR1 SQVTM and CDR2 ANQGSEA. This CDR3 has 11 amino acids. The CDR3 region has the DNA TGCAGCGTGGGCGATATGGAGACCCAGTACTTC. Translating gives CSVGDMETQYF.

This clone is deemed medium-sized (0.01 to 0.1%). The chain recombines TRBV7-9 with TRBJ2-7, with 14 positions matching TRBD2. The length of the CDR3 is 16 residues. CDR1 is SEHNR and CDR2 is FQNEAQ in the germline V gene (reference sequence). J lost 4 bases, V lost 5 bases, and 7 bases had no gene match. In DNA form, the CDR3 reads TGTGCCAGCAGCCGAATCCGGACTAGCGGGGGGTACGAGCAGTACTTC. Protein product: CASSRIRTSGGYEQYF.

The chain combines TRBV6-2 or TRBV6-3 with TRBJ2-7, with D perhaps TRBD2 (5 bases). CDR1 and CDR2 (germline): MNHEY, SVGEGT. V shed 0 bases and J shed 1 base, with 22 bases lying between them. This CDR3 spans 19 amino acids. The CDR3 loop reads CASSYSFQVMKGESYEQYF. CDR3 nucleotide sequence: TGTGCCAGCAGTTACTCGTTTCAGGTAATGAAGGGAGAGTCCTACGAGCAGTACTTC.

The chain recombines TRBV3-1 (or the pseudogene TRBV3-2) with TRBJ2-7, with 8 bases that match TRBD2. J gave up 2 bases and V 1 base, and 10 bases lay outside the gene matches. The V gene's germline CDR1 is LGHDT and CDR2 YNNKEL (reference sequence). The length of the CDR3 is 17 residues. CDR3 in amino acids: CASSQAGAGAAPYEQYF. The CDR3 bases are TGTGCCAGCAGCCAAGCAGGAGCGGGGGCCGCCCCCTACGAGCAGTACTTC.

The chain is built from TRBV12-3 or TRBV12-4 and TRBJ2-1; TRBD1 matches at 7 bases. The CDR3 spans 11 residues. V shed 7 bases, J shed 10 bases, and the junction held 4 bases outside the gene matches. The CDR3 nucleotides read TGTGCCAGCAAGGGGGCTAGGGAGCAGTTCTTC. It codes for CASKGAREQFF.

V and J are TRBV4-3 and TRBJ1-3, with D possibly TRBD1 on 6 matching bases. CDR1 LGHNA and CDR2 YSLEER come from the germline V gene. The CDR3 extends over 17 amino acids. Trimming stripped 1 base from V and 0 bases from J, with 13 bases between. In DNA, the CDR3 is TGCGCCAGCAGCCAAGTGGGGGGGCCGTCCTCTGGAAACACCATATATTTT. This translates into CASSQVGGPSSGNTIYF.

The CDR3 bases are TGTGCCTGGAGAAGACTAGCGGGCGGGGGGAATGAGCAGTTCTTC. Protein product: CAWRRLAGGGNEQFF. V and J are TRBV30 and TRBJ2-1; TRBD2 matches at 10 bases. V lost 3 bases, J lost 7 bases, and 9 bases stayed unmatched. This CDR3 comprises 15 residues. Germline-derived CDR1 and CDR2 are GTSNPN and SVGIG (reference sequence).

The chain employs TRBV28 and TRBJ2-3; 8 nucleotides match TRBD2. Germline CDR1 MDHEN, CDR2 SYDVKM. The trim removed 6 bases at V and 2 bases at J, leaving 4 bases unmatched. CDR3 length equals 14 residues. CDR3 bases: TGTGCCAGCAGGACGGGGGGGAACACAGATACGCAGTATTTT. Protein sequence: CASRTGGNTDTQYF. Supplemented by reference TRBV28 and TRBJ2-3, the full variable domain reads DVKVTQSSRYLVKRTGEKVFLECVQDMDHENMFWYRQDPGLGLRLIYFSYDVKMKEKGDIPEGYSVSREKKERFSLILESASTNQTSMYLCASRTGGNTDTQYFGPGTRLTVL.

The V gene is TRBV6-5, the J gene TRBJ2-7; D could derive from TRBD1 or TRBD2 (5 bases each). The germline V and J ends were trimmed by 2 bases and 0 bases, with 11 bases remaining between them. CDR1 and CDR2 (germline): MNHEY, SVGAGI. This CDR3 has 15 residues. CDR3 sequence: CASSYEGTDSYEQYF. CDR3 nucleotides: TGTGCCAGCAGTTACGAGGGGACCGACTCCTACGAGCAGTACTTC.

This clone was picked up one time. The chain is built from TRBV7-3 and TRBJ2-1, with D tentatively TRBD1 or TRBD2 (5 bases each). Germline CDR1 is SGHTA and CDR2 is FQGTGA. The V and J ends lost 2 bases and 11 bases respectively, with 10 bases between them. The CDR3 sequence is 12 residues long. The CDR3 loop reads CASSLPGGKQFF. For the CDR3, the DNA is TGTGCCAGCAGCTTACCTGGGGGTAAGCAGTTCTTC.

The rearrangement joins TRBV9 to TRBJ2-7; TRBD2 aligns across 10 bases. Germline lookup yields CDR1 SGDLS and CDR2 YYNGEE. The CDR3 extends over 16 amino acids. V trimming: 0 bases; J trimming: 0 bases; junction bases outside the gene matches: 3. The CDR3 DNA follows: TGTGCCAGCAGCGTAGCCGGGACTAGCGACTCCTACGAGCAGTACTTC. Translation: CASSVAGTSDSYEQYF.

The sample holds a few counts of this clone. The chain carries TRBV3-1 (or the pseudogene TRBV3-2) and TRBJ2-7, with D hard to call. Germline V gene data show CDR1 as LGHDT and CDR2 as YNNKEL (reference sequence). The ends were cut back, 2 bases at V and 2 bases at J, with 13 bases in the middle. CDR3 size: 15 residues. The CDR3 bases are TGTGCCAGCAGCCAAAATCAAGCCTTAACCTACGAGCAGTACTTC. It translates to CASSQNQALTYEQYF.

The chain joins TRBV7-9 to TRBJ2-7; maybe TRBD2 (5 bases). Deletions cut 4 bases from V and 9 bases from J, with 16 bases between. This CDR3 is 13 amino acids long. Per the germline V gene, CDR1 is SEHNR and CDR2 is FQNEAQ (reference sequence). CDR3: CASSSAATLWQYF. CDR3 DNA: TGTGCCAGCAGCTCAGCGGCGACCCTGTGGCAGTACTTC.

The CDR3 DNA reads TGTGCCAGCAGTCGATGGGGGGGGAGGAACACTGAAGCTTTCTTT. Its protein is CASSRWGGRNTEAFF. The J gene is TRBJ1-1, the V gene TRBV28, with D perhaps matching TRBD1 (5 bases). With 5 bases removed from V and 1 base from J, the gap between germline ends came to 14 bases. There are 15 residues in the CDR3. Per the germline V gene, CDR1 is MDHEN and CDR2 is SYDVKM.

This sequence joins TRBV18 and TRBJ2-7; 11 bases agree with TRBD1. The CDR3 extends over 15 amino acids. V gave up 5 bases and J gave up 3 bases; unmatched junction bases: 6. Germline V gene sequence: CDR1 KGHSH, CDR2 LQKENI. The CDR3 reads CASSTRTGGDYEQYF. The CDR3 bases are TGTGCCAGCTCAACCCGGACAGGGGGCGACTACGAGCAGTACTTC.

The chain links TRBV6-1 to TRBJ1-1; 8 bases map to TRBD1. Trimming removed 7 bases from V and 1 base from J; junction bases left unmatched: 5. CDR1 MNHNS and CDR2 SASEGT come from the germline V gene. The CDR3 totals 14 residues. CDR3: CASTQGATNTEAFF. CDR3 nucleotides: TGTGCCAGCACCCAGGGGGCTACGAACACTGAAGCTTTCTTT.

The chain links TRBV9 to TRBJ2-7; no clear D gene. Germline loops: CDR1 SGDLS, CDR2 YYNGEE. The CDR3 runs 13 residues. With 7 bases removed from V and 0 bases from J, the gap between germline ends came to 11 bases. In DNA form, the CDR3 reads TGTGCCAGCTCCCGTAGCCCCTCCTACGAGCAGTACTTC. Its translation is CASSRSPSYEQYF. Combining the CDR3 with reference TRBV9 and TRBJ2-7 gives the whole variable domain DSGVTQTPKHLITATGQRVTLRCSPRSGDLSVYWYQQSLDQGLQFLIQYYNGEERAKGNILERFSAQQFPDLHSELNLSSLELGDSALYFCASSRSPSYEQYFGPGTRLTVT.